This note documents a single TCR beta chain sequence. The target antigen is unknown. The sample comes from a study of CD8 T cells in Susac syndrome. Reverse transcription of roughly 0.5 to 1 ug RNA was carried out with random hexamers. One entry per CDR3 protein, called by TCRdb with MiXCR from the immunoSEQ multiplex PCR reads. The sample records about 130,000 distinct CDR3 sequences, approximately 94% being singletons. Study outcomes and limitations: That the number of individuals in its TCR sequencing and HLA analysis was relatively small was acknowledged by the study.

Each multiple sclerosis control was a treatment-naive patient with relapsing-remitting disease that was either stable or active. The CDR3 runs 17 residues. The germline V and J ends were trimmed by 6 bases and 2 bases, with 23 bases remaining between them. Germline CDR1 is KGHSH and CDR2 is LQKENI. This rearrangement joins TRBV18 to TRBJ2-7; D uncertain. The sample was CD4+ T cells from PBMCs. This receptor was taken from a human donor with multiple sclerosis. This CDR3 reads CASSSVGPRTPPYEQYF. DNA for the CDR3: TGTGCCAGCTCGTCCGTAGGGCCGCGAACCCCACCCTACGAGCAGTACTTC.